This TCR beta chain was sequenced for a study of regulatory T cells in long-lasting Graves disease. Study details: In persistent Graves' disease, antithyroid drugs had been taken for over 5 years and TSH receptor antibodies stayed positive.

The time point denotes: persistent/refractory GD, antithyroid drugs over 5 years with positive TRAb. RNA extracted from PBMCs served as the sequencing template. This clonotype was detected only a few times. As yet, its antigen is unknown. In building TCR beta libraries, iRepertoire HTBI primers were used together with Arm-PCR of CDR3 regions. TCRdb re-analysed the multiplex PCR reads in MiXCR, keeping a single row per CDR3 protein. The sample contains fewer than 400,000 distinct CDR3 sequences, roughly 20% of which appear only once. The CDR3 runs to 15 residues. Germline CDR1 reads MNHEY; CDR2 reads SMNVEV (reference sequence). V was clipped by 6 bases and J by 0 bases, with 12 bases between them. Overall study findings and caveats: Small numbers of samples may have cut accuracy. Persistent disease favored TRBV28, TRBJ1-2 and TRBJ2-5.

Here the sequenced sample was peripheral blood mononuclear cells (PBMCs), taken when the disease was refractory, from a patient treated with antithyroid drugs. The J gene is TRBJ1-5, the V gene TRBV27; D is perhaps TRBD1 (6 bases). The TCR comes from a female donor with Graves disease. Written as DNA, the CDR3 is TGTGCCAGCAGAGACGGGGGCTCTAGCAATCAGCCCCAGCATTTT. As protein: CASRDGGSSNQPQHF.